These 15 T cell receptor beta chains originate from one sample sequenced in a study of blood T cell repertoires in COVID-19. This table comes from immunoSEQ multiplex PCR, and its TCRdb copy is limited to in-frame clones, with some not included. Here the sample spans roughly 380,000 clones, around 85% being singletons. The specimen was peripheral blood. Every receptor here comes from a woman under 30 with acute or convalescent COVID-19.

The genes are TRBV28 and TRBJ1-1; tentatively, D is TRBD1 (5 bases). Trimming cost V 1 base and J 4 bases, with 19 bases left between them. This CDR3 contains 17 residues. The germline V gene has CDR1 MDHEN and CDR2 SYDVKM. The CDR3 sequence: CASSLLGGFGISTEAFF. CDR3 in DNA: TGTGCCAGCAGTTTATTGGGGGGGTTTGGGATCTCCACTGAAGCTTTCTTT.

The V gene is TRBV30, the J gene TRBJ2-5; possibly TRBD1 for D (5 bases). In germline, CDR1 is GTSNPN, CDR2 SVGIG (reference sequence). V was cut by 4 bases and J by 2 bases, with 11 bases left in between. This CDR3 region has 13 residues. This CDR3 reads CAWNTQEQETQYF. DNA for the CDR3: TGTGCCTGGAATACACAGGAGCAAGAGACCCAGTACTTC.

CDR3 in DNA: TGTGCCAGCCTTCCCGGGACAAATTCACCCCTCCACTTT. Translation gives CASLPGTNSPLHF. The V call is TRBV25-1, the J call TRBJ1-6; D is possibly TRBD1 (6 bases). This CDR3 has 13 residues. CDR1 is MGHDK, CDR2 SYGVNS, per germline. V lost 8 bases and J 7 bases, leaving 12 bases between the germline ends.

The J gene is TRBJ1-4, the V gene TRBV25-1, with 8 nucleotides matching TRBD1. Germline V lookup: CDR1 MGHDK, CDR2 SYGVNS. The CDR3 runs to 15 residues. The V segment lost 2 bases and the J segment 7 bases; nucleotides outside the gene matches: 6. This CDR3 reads CASSEGGRGPEKLFF. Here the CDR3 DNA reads TGTGCCAGCAGTGAAGGGGGCAGGGGGCCTGAAAAACTGTTTTTT.

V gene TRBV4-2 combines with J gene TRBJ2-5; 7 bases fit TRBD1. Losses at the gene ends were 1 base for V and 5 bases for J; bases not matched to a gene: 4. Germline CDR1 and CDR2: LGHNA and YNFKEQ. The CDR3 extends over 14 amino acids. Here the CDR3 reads CASSQGQGRETQYF. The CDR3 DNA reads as TGTGCCAGCAGCCAAGGACAGGGCAGGGAGACCCAGTACTTC.

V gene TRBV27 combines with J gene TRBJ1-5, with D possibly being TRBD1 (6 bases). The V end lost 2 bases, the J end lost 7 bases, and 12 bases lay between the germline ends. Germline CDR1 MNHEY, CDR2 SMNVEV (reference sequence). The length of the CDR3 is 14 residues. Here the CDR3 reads CASSLTGIGQPQHF. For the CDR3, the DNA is TGTGCCAGCAGTTTAACAGGGATCGGCCAGCCCCAGCATTTT.

The CDR3 coding sequence is TGTGCCAGTAGTATCGCCGGATTAGCTCATCAGCCCCAGCATTTT. It translates to CASSIAGLAHQPQHF. The chain has TRBV19 and TRBJ1-5; D remains ambiguous. V gave up 3 bases and J gave up 5 bases, with 14 bases separating them. Germline loops: CDR1 LNHDA, CDR2 SQIVND (reference sequence). This CDR3 has 15 amino acids.

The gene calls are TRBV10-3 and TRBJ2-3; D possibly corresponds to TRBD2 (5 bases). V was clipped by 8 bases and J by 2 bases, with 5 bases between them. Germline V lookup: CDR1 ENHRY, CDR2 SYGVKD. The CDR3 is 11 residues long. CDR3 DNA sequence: TGTGCCATCGGACTCACAGATACGCAGTATTTT. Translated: CAIGLTDTQYF.

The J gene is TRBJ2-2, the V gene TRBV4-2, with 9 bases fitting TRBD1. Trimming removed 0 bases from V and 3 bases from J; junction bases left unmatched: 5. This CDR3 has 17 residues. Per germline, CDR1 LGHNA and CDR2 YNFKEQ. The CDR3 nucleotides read TGTGCCAGCAGCCAAGATCGAAGACAGGGGGACACCGGGGAGCTGTTTTTT. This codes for CASSQDRRQGDTGELFF.

The CDR3 DNA reads as TGTGCCAGCTCACCGGGAGCGTCCAAAGGACCCCTCCACTTT. It specifies CASSPGASKGPLHF. The rearrangement joins TRBV18 to TRBJ1-6; D remains unclear. V was clipped by 3 bases and J by 12 bases, with 15 bases between them. The V gene's germline CDR1 is KGHSH and CDR2 LQKENI. The CDR3 covers 14 residues.

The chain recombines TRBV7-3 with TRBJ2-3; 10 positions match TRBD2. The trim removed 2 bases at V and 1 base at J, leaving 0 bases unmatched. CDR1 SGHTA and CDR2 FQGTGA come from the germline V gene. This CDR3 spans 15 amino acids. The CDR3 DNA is TGTGCCAGCAGCTTAGGGACTAGCGGCACAGATACGCAGTATTTT. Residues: CASSLGTSGTDTQYF. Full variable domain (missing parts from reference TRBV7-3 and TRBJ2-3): GAGVSQTPSNKVTEKGKYVELRCDPISGHTALYWYRQSLGQGPEFLIYFQGTGAADDSGLPNDRFFAVRPEGSVSTLKIQRTERGDSAVYLCASSLGTSGTDTQYFGPGTRLTVL.

The chain's CDR3 is CASSQESGGPGEQFF. In DNA, the CDR3 is TGTGCCAGCAGCCAAGAAAGCGGGGGGCCCGGTGAGCAGTTCTTC. The chain links TRBV4-2 to TRBJ2-1; TRBD2 matches 9 bases. Germline V gene sequence: CDR1 LGHNA, CDR2 YNFKEQ. CDR3 size: 15 residues. V shed 0 bases and J 9 bases; nucleotides not matched to a gene: 6.

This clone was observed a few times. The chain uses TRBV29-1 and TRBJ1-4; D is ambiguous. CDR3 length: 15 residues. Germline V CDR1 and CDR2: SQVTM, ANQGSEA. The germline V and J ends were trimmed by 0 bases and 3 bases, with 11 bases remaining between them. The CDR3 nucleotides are TGCAGCGTTGAAGATCCCGGGGTCCCTAATGAAAAACTGTTTTTT. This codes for CSVEDPGVPNEKLFF.

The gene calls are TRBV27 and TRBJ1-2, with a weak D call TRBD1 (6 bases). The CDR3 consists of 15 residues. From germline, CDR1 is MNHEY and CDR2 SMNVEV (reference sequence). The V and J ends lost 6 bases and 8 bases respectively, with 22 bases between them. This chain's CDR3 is CASSRYLRGSSGYTF. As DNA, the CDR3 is TGTGCCAGCAGCCGCTACCTCAGGGGATCGAGCGGCTACACCTTC.

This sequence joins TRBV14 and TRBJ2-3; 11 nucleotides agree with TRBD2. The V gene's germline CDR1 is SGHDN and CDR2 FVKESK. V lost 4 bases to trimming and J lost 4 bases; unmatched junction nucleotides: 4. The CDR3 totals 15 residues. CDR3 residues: CASSLGLAVADTQYF. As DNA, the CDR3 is TGTGCCAGCAGCCTGGGACTAGCGGTGGCAGATACGCAGTATTTT. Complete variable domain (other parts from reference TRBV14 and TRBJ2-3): EAGVTQFPSHSVIEKGQTVTLRCDPISGHDNLYWYRRVMGKEIKFLLHFVKESKQDESGMPNNRFLAERTGGTYSTLKVQPAELEDSGVYFCASSLGLAVADTQYFGPGTRLTVL.